This section outlines one T cell receptor beta chain sequence together with its context. V shed 2 bases and J 0 bases; nucleotides not matched to a gene: 3. The CDR3 has 18 residues. CDR1 MNHEY and CDR2 SVGAGI come from the germline V gene. Alongside a J-beta primer mix, a sample-barcoded 5' primer served in a second PCR lasting about 6 to 12 cycles. TCRdb redid the calling of the 5' RACE reads with MiXCR, one entry per CDR3 protein. In the table there are over 1,500,000 distinct CDR3 sequences, roughly 50% of which are singletons. These data belong to a study of blood T cells in healthy people across ages.

The receptor comes from a woman between 40 and 55 years old in good health. The sequenced material came from blood. The rearrangement joins TRBV6-5 to TRBJ2-6; TRBD1 matches at 11 bases. CDR3 in amino acids: CASSYRGTGGSGANVLTF. The CDR3 nucleotides are TGTGCCAGCAGTTACCGTGGGACAGGGGGCTCTGGGGCCAACGTCCTGACTTTC.